The 18 T cell receptor beta chains below all came from one sample that was sequenced in a study of cytomegalovirus exposure and HLA in healthy donors. Assay: immunoSEQ multiplex PCR; the TCRdb copy retains only in-frame clones and omits some. The repertoire holds 250,000 to 350,000 clones, with more than 80% as singletons. The sequenced sample consisted of PBMCs. The source of these receptors is a woman between 18 and 29 years old in good health and CMV-seronegative.

This chain joins TRBV6-5 and TRBJ2-1; D is perhaps TRBD2 (5 bases). The V and J ends lost 8 bases and 9 bases respectively, with 17 bases between them. CDR3 length: 13 residues. Germline-derived CDR1 and CDR2 are MNHEY and SVGAGI. DNA for the CDR3: TGTGCCAGCGGGAACCGGGGAGCGACTGAGCAGTTCTTC. Protein sequence: CASGNRGATEQFF.

This clone was detected only a few times. The chain couples TRBV6-6 to TRBJ2-7, with TRBD2 matching 7 bases. V was pared by 4 bases and J by 3 bases, with 6 bases of the junction left unmatched. The CDR3 extends over 14 amino acids. Per the germline V gene, CDR1 is MNHNY and CDR2 is SVGAGI (reference sequence). CDR3 sequence: CASSSAGRYYEQYF. The CDR3 bases are TGTGCCAGCAGTTCGGCCGGGAGGTACTACGAGCAGTACTTC.

The chain has TRBV9 and TRBJ2-3; D might be TRBD2 (5 bases). The CDR3 loop spans 13 amino acids. The V gene lost 4 bases and the J gene lost 6 bases, with 12 bases spanning the gap. CDR1 is SGDLS, CDR2 YYNGEE, per germline. The CDR3 is CASSIDRGDTQYF. The CDR3 nucleotides read TGTGCCAGCAGCATCGATCGCGGGGATACGCAGTATTTT.

This chain connects TRBV29-1 to TRBJ1-1; no reliable D call. V was pared by 4 bases and J by 7 bases, with 13 bases between. The length of the CDR3 is 12 residues. The germline gives CDR1 SQVTM, CDR2 ANQGSEA. CDR3 region: CSVGEQEGEAFF. In nucleotides, the CDR3 is TGCAGCGTTGGGGAGCAGGAGGGTGAAGCTTTCTTT.

This chain uses TRBV7-9 with TRBJ2-5; D might be TRBD1 (6 bases). This CDR3 has 14 amino acids. CDR1 SEHNR and CDR2 FQNEAQ come from the germline V gene (reference sequence). V lost 3 bases and J lost 2, with 10 bases in between. CDR3 nucleotide sequence: TGTGCCAGCAGCTTTGGGGGCGGGCAAGAGACCCAGTACTTC. It yields the protein CASSFGGGQETQYF.

This sequence joins TRBV7-9 and TRBJ2-1; TRBD2 matches at 10 bases. Germline V gene sequence: CDR1 SEHNR, CDR2 FQNEAQ (reference sequence). Trimming at V came to 2 bases and at J to 10 bases, leaving 5 bases not matched to a gene. The CDR3 runs to 14 residues. As DNA, the CDR3 is TGTGCCAGCAGCTTACCCCGGACTAGCGGAGAGCAGTTCTTC. Protein product: CASSLPRTSGEQFF.

The chain recombines TRBV7-9 with TRBJ2-1; 13 bases align to TRBD2. Germline CDR1 and CDR2: SEHNR and FQNEAQ (reference sequence). The trim removed 6 bases at V and 10 bases at J, leaving 9 bases unmatched. The CDR3 loop spans 15 amino acids. The CDR3 DNA reads TGTGCCAGCAGGTCCGGGACTAGCGGGATTGACGAGCAGTTCTTC. This encodes CASRSGTSGIDEQFF.

V and J are TRBV13 and TRBJ2-1, with 8 bases lining up with TRBD2. The CDR3 length is 14 residues. With V trimmed by 4 bases and J by 4 bases, 3 bases remained unmatched. Germline loops: CDR1 PRHDT, CDR2 FYEKMQ (reference sequence). The CDR3 region is CASSYTSGYNEQFF. The CDR3 nucleotides read TGTGCCAGCAGCTATACTAGCGGATACAATGAGCAGTTCTTC.

The V and J genes are TRBV6-1 and TRBJ2-7; TRBD1 matches at 9 bases. CDR1 is MNHNS, CDR2 SASEGT, per germline. V shed 6 bases, J shed 3 bases, and the junction held 6 bases outside the gene matches. This CDR3 has 14 amino acids. CDR3 sequence reads: CASSRTGDLYEQYF. The CDR3 region has the DNA TGTGCCAGCAGCCGGACAGGGGATCTCTACGAGCAGTACTTC.

The V gene is TRBV4-3, the J gene TRBJ2-2, with TRBD2 matching over 13 bases. With 1 base clipped from V and 1 base from J, the junction kept 6 bases outside the gene matches. The CDR3 loop spans 19 amino acids. Germline values: CDR1 LGHNA, CDR2 YSLEER. CDR3 sequence: CASSQVITSGRGNTGELFF. CDR3 sequence (DNA): TGCGCCAGCAGCCAAGTAATCACTAGCGGGAGGGGGAACACCGGGGAGCTGTTTTTT.

This rearrangement joins TRBV5-1 to TRBJ2-3; TRBD2 matches at 7 bases. Per germline, CDR1 SGHRS and CDR2 YFSETQ. The ends lost 4 bases at V and 3 bases at J; junction bases unmatched: 11. The CDR3 is 16 amino acids. The CDR3 nucleotides are TGCGCCAGCAGCGACGGGGGAGGGTTAAGGACAGATACGCAGTATTTT. Protein sequence: CASSDGGGLRTDTQYF.

The chain combines TRBV7-6 with TRBJ2-7; no definite D call. The germline CDR1 and CDR2 sequences are SGHVS and FNYEAQ. Between the trimmed V and J ends, which lost 5 bases and 2 bases, there was a span of 19 bases. The CDR3 contains 16 residues. This CDR3 is CASSPWAAQAPYEQYF. DNA for the CDR3: TGTGCCAGCAGCCCTTGGGCCGCCCAAGCCCCCTACGAGCAGTACTTC. Filled out from reference TRBV7-6 and TRBJ2-7, the complete variable domain reads GAGVSQSPRYKVTKRGQDVALRCDPISGHVSLYWYRQALGQGPEFLTYFNYEAQQDKSGLPNDRFSAERPEGSISTLTIQRTEQRDSAMYRCASSPWAAQAPYEQYFGPGTRLTVT.

The chain uses TRBV28 and TRBJ2-3; tentative D call: TRBD2 (7 bases). Germline loops: CDR1 MDHEN, CDR2 SYDVKM. The CDR3 consists of 18 residues. V lost 4 bases, J lost 0 bases, and 20 bases lay in between. The CDR3 spells CASSSRWGGRASTDTQYF. Written as DNA, the CDR3 is TGTGCCAGCAGTTCCCGATGGGGGGGGCGGGCTAGCACAGATACGCAGTATTTT.

This clone was counted once. This sequence joins TRBV6-1 and TRBJ2-1; 10 bases agree with TRBD1. Germline CDR1 MNHNS, CDR2 SASEGT. The junction had 11 bases not matched to a gene; V was cut back by 8 bases and J by 7 bases. This CDR3 region has 15 residues. CDR3 in amino acids: CASSGRQGASNEQFF. In nucleotides, the CDR3 is TGTGCCAGCTCGGGACGACAGGGGGCGAGTAATGAGCAGTTCTTC.

About this clone itself: One end of the junction does not line up with germline, which may come from a read error. The chain links TRBV28 to TRBJ2-2; 7 positions agree with TRBD1. CDR1 is MDHEN, CDR2 SYDVKM, per germline. The CDR3 consists of 15 residues. The CDR3 loop reads CASRPPGQNSGELFF. CDR3 DNA: TGTGCCAGCCGACCTCCGGGACAGAACTCCGGGGAGCTGTTTTTT. The full variable domain, in which reference TRBV28 and TRBJ2-2 provide the parts outside the CDR3, is DVKVTQSSRYLVKRTGEKVFLECVQDMDHENMFWYRQDPGLGLRLIYFSYDVKMKEKGDIPEGYSVSREKKERFSLILESASTNQTSMYLCASRPPGQNSGELFFGEGSRLTVL.

This rearrangement joins TRBV4-3 to TRBJ2-3; D uncertain. The CDR3 is 13 residues long. Germline CDR1 reads LGHNA; CDR2 reads YSLEER. V dropped 5 bases and J dropped 4 bases, with 10 bases sitting between them. CDR3 protein: CASSIGVADTQYF. Written as DNA, the CDR3 is TGCGCCAGCAGCATAGGAGTTGCAGATACGCAGTATTTT.

This clone was observed a handful of times. The chain carries TRBV19 and TRBJ1-5; no reliable D call. This CDR3 spans 16 amino acids. V was clipped by 2 bases and J by 3 bases, with 14 bases between them. The germline gives CDR1 LNHDA, CDR2 SQIVND (reference sequence). CDR3 amino acids: CASSISGVTFNQPQHF. For the CDR3, the DNA is TGTGCCAGTAGTATAAGCGGTGTTACCTTCAATCAGCCCCAGCATTTT.

The rearrangement joins TRBV27 to TRBJ2-3; TRBD2 matches 8 bases. Germline V gives CDR1 MNHEY, CDR2 SMNVEV (reference sequence). Trimming at V came to 5 bases and at J to 5 bases, leaving 9 bases not matched to a gene. The CDR3 contains 15 residues. CDR3 in DNA: TGTGCCAGCAGTCCCGTAGGCGGGAGGCTAGATACGCAGTATTTT. This encodes CASSPVGGRLDTQYF.